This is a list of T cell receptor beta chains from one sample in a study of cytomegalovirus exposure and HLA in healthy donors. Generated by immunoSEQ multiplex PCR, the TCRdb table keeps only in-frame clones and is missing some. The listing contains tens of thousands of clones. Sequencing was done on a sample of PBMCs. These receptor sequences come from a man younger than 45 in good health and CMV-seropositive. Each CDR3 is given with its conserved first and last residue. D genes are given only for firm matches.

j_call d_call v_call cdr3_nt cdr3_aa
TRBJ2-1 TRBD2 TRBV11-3 TGTGCCAGCAGCTTAGACCCCGGGACTAGCGGGAGATGGGACAATGAGCAGTTCTTC CASSLDPGTSGRWDNEQFF
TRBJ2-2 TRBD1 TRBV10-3 TGTGCCATCAGTGACTCGCAGGGGGCCGGAGCCGGGGAGCTGTTTTTT CAISDSQGAGAGELFF
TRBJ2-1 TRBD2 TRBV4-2 TGTGCCAGCAGCCATGTAAGCGGGAGGGCCGGGAATGAGCAGTTCTTC CASSHVSGRAGNEQFF
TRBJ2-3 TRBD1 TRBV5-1 TGCGCCAGCAGCTTGGCCGGGGCAGGGGTGGGGACAGATAAGCAGTATTTT CASSLAGAGVGTDKQYF
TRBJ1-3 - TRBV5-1 TGCGCCAGCAGCTTGGCCCCTTTGAGGGTTGGAAACACCATATATTTT CASSLAPLRVGNTIYF
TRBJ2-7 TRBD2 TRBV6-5 TGTGCCAGCAGCCGCTTCAGCGGGAGCGAGCAGTACTTC CASSRFSGSEQYF
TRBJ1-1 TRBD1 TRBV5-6 TGTGCCAGCAGCAAGGGACAGGGCGACACTGAAGCTTTCTTT CASSKGQGDTEAFF
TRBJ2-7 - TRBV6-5 TGTGCCAGCAGTTACAGTTGGGACTCACGGGGCGAGCAGTACTTC CASSYSWDSRGEQYF
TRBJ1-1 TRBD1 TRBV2 TGTGCCAGCGGGGGACAGGGGGGGAACACTGAAGCTTTCTTT CASGGQGGNTEAFF
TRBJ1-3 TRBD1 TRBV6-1 TGTGCCAGCAGTTCGGGACAGACTTCTGGAAACACCATATATTTT CASSSGQTSGNTIYF
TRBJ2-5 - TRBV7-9 TGTGCCAGCAGCTTAGCTCCTCACCAAGAGACCCAGTACTTC CASSLAPHQETQYF
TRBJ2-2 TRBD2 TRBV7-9 TGTGCCAGCACCTCCAGGACTAGCGTTGTACTTACGTTTCCCGGGGAGCTGTTTTTT CASTSRTSVVLTFPGELFF
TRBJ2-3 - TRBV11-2 TGTGCCAGCAGCTTATTTCCGAGGATAGATACGCAGTATTTT CASSLFPRIDTQYF
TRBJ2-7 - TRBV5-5 TGTGCCAGCAGCTTTTTCACCTACGAGCAGTACTTC CASSFFTYEQYF
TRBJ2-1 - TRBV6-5 TGTGCCAGCAGTTACTCCCCCAGCAATGAGCAGTTCTTC CASSYSPSNEQFF
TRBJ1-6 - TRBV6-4 TGTGCCAGCAGTTCAGACACCGATAATTCACCCCTCCACTTT CASSSDTDNSPLHF
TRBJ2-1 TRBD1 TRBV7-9 TGTGCCAGCAGCTTGGGACAGGGAGGGCAGTTCTTC CASSLGQGGQFF
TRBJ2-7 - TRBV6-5 TGTGCCAGCAGCCCGTTAGAGGGCTACGAGCAGTACTTC CASSPLEGYEQYF
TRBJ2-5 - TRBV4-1 TGCGCCAGCAGCCAAAGCCCAAGTGGGGGCAAGACCCAGTACTTC CASSQSPSGGKTQYF
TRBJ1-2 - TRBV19 TGTGCCAGTAGTATTGGAGGGCCTAGCTATGGCTACACCTTC CASSIGGPSYGYTF
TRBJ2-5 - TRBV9 TGTGCCAGCAGCGTAGGGGCTGCAACGTACCAAGAGACCCAGTACTTC CASSVGAATYQETQYF
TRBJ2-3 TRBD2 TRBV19 TGTGCCAGTAGTATGCTAGCGGGGGGGGATACGCAGTATTTT CASSMLAGGDTQYF
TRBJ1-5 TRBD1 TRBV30 TGTGCCTGGAGTGTCCAGGGGGCTAGGAGCAATCAGCCCCAGCATTTT CAWSVQGARSNQPQHF
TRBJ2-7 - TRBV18 TGTGCCAGCTCACCGGAAGGCGGGAACCACGAGCAGTACTTC CASSPEGGNHEQYF
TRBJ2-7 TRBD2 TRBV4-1 TGCGCCAGCAGCCAAGTTGGGGGGGGCTCCTACGAGCAGTACTTC CASSQVGGGSYEQYF
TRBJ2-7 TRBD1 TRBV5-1 TGCGCCAGCAGCTTCGAAGGGGGCTTGTACGAGCAGTACTTC CASSFEGGLYEQYF
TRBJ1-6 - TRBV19 TGTGCCAGTAGTATGGGGGAACAGCGGGGCTCACCCCTCCACTTT CASSMGEQRGSPLHF
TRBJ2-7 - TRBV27 TGTGCCAGCAGTTACGGGAATGTTCTCGAGCAGTACTTC CASSYGNVLEQYF
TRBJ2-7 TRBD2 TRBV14 TGTGCCAGCAGCCAAGACTTGTCTAGCGGGACCCACGAGCAGTACTTC CASSQDLSSGTHEQYF
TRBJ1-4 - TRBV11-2 TGTGCCAGCAGCTTAGATGATCGGGGGGATGAAAAACTGTTTTTT CASSLDDRGDEKLFF
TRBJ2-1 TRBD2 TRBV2 TGTGCCAGCAGCACAGGACTAGCGGTATACAATGAGCAGTTCTTC CASSTGLAVYNEQFF
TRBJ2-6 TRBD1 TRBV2 TGTGCCAGCAGGCCGGGACAGGGGGTAGCGGCTGGGGCCAACGTCCTGACTTTC CASRPGQGVAAGANVLTF
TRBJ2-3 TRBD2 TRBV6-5 TGTGCCAGCAGTGGGACTAGCGGACACACAGATACGCAGTATTTT CASSGTSGHTDTQYF
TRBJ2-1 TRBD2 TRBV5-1 TGCGCCAGCAGCTTATCCCGAGCGGGAGGGCCCCACAATGAGCAGTTCTTC CASSLSRAGGPHNEQFF
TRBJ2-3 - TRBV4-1 TGCGCCAGCAGCCAAGGGGAGCCAGATACGCAGTATTTT CASSQGEPDTQYF
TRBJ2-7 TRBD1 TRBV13 TGTGCCAGCAGCCTGGGACAGGGCGACTACGAGCAGTACTTC CASSLGQGDYEQYF
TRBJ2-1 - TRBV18 TGTGCCAGCTCACCGGATGCGGCGGGGCAGTTCTTC CASSPDAAGQFF
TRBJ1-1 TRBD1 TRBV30 TGTGCCTGGACAGGGGGCGCGGGAGACACTGAAGCTTTCTTT CAWTGGAGDTEAFF
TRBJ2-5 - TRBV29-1 TGCAGCGTTGCAGGGATGCAAGAGACCCAGTACTTC CSVAGMQETQYF
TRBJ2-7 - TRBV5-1 TGCGCCAGCAGCTCCGGTACAGGTCTCGACGAGCAGTACTTC CASSSGTGLDEQYF
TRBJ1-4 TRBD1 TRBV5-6 TGTGCCAGCAGCCCTACGGGACAGAATGAAAAACTGTTTTTT CASSPTGQNEKLFF
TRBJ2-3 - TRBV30 TGTGCCTGGAGTGTCCGCTACCGAATCAGCACAGATACGCAGTATTTT CAWSVRYRISTDTQYF
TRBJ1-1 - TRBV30 TGTGCCTGGGGAACCAGGGCCGAAGCTTTCTTT CAWGTRAEAFF
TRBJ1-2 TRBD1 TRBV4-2 TGTGCCAGCAGCCAAGATGGGACAGCAAACTATGGCTACACCTTC CASSQDGTANYGYTF
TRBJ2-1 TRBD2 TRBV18 TGTGCCAGCTCGCGGGGACTAGCGGAAAACAATGAGCAGTTCTTC CASSRGLAENNEQFF
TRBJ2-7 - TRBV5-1 TGCGCCAGCAGCTTGGCGGGGGGCGTCGCCTACGAGCAGTACTTC CASSLAGGVAYEQYF
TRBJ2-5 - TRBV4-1 TGCGCCAGCAGCCAAGTCGCCAGCCAAGAGACCCAGTACTTC CASSQVASQETQYF
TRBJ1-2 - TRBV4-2 TGTGCCAGCAGCCAAGGAGGAAGAAAGGCGTCTAACTATGGCTACACCTTC CASSQGGRKASNYGYTF
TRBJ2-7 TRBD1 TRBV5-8 TGTGCCAGCAGCTCGGGACAGGGGAGAGACGAGCAGTACTTC CASSSGQGRDEQYF